This record looks at one T cell receptor beta chain sequence and its context. The target antigen is unknown. This sample was taken from a study of beta chain features in type 1 diabetes. A single heparinised blood sample, averaging approximately 100 mL, was obtained per donor. Isolation of CD4+ naive, central memory, regulatory and stem cell-like memory cells was achieved by sorting via CD45RO/CCR7/CD25/CD127/CD95/CD27. The study, taken as a whole, reports: Cells with high TCR expression could be over-represented when cDNA is sequenced. A potential influence of HLA type upon TCRB rearrangement remained unresolved herein.

V lost 3 bases and J 6 bases, leaving 15 bases between the germline ends. This CDR3 has 14 residues. In germline, CDR1 is GTSNPN, CDR2 SVGIG (reference sequence). The study reverse transcribed the entire isolated RNA, so it sequenced expressed TCRB transcripts. The table came from immunoSEQ multiplex PCR; TCRdb's copy has only in-frame clones and leaves some out. Among about 260,000 clones listed, 55% to 70% were seen once. The sequencing sample was made of naive CD4+ T cells from blood. The rearrangement joins TRBV30 to TRBJ1-5; a possible D gene is TRBD1 (6 bases). This clonotype was obtained from a man aged 30 to 45 in good health. In nucleotides, the CDR3 is TGTGCCTGGAGGCGGGCAGGGGCCGGTCAGCCCCAGCATTTT. Encoded protein: CAWRRAGAGQPQHF.